What follows are 14 T cell receptor beta chains derived from one specimen sequenced in a study of blood T cell repertoires in COVID-19. The protocol was immunoSEQ multiplex PCR, while the TCRdb copy is restricted to in-frame clones and leaves out a portion. The table lists approximately 110,000 clones, roughly 88% of them singletons. Sequencing was performed on peripheral blood. All receptors derive from a woman in her 70s with acute or convalescent COVID-19.

V and J are TRBV18 and TRBJ2-7, with a tentative D call TRBD2 (5 bases). Trimming cost V 0 bases and J 1 base, with 13 bases left between them. The CDR3 is made up of 16 amino acids. Germline CDR1 is KGHSH and CDR2 is LQKENI. Here the CDR3 DNA reads TGTGCCAGCTCACCACCTGCCCCGCTAGCTTCCTACGAGCAGTACTTC. Translated, it gives CASSPPAPLASYEQYF.

This clone has just one count. The CDR3 here is CASSQWGREDTQYF. DNA of the CDR3: TGTGCCAGCAGCCAATGGGGGCGAGAAGATACGCAGTATTTT. This rearrangement joins TRBV27 to TRBJ2-3, with D maybe TRBD1 (6 bases). CDR3 size: 14 residues. V lost 6 bases, J lost 5 bases, and 15 bases lay in between. The germline V gene has CDR1 MNHEY and CDR2 SMNVEV (reference sequence).

This chain links TRBV29-1 with TRBJ2-5, with 12 bases fitting TRBD2. The CDR3 length is 13 residues. Germline CDR1 is SQVTM and CDR2 is ANQGSEA. CDR3 in amino acids: CSQTSGGQETQYF. CDR3 coding DNA: TGCAGTCAGACTAGCGGGGGACAAGAGACCCAGTACTTC.

The V gene is TRBV6-6, the J gene TRBJ1-1; TRBD1 is a possible D gene (5 bases). Trimming left V 4 bases short and J 1 base short, with 10 bases between. The CDR3 totals 14 residues. In germline, CDR1 is MNHNY, CDR2 SVGAGI (reference sequence). CDR3 sequence reads: CASSSPGENTEAFF. In DNA, the CDR3 is TGTGCCAGCAGTTCGCCGGGGGAGAACACTGAAGCTTTCTTT.

The chain uses TRBV3-1 (or the pseudogene TRBV3-2) and TRBJ1-2; D unresolved. Trimming removed 1 base at V and 0 bases at J, with 6 bases between. Germline-derived CDR1 and CDR2 are LGHDT and YNNKEL (reference sequence). The CDR3 spans 14 residues. This chain's CDR3 is CASSQGTANYGYTF. CDR3 nucleotide sequence: TGTGCCAGCAGCCAAGGAACGGCTAACTATGGCTACACCTTC.

This clone was seen only once. CDR3 DNA: TGTGCCAGCAGCTTAGCGACTAGCACCGGGGAGCTGTTTTTT. Its translation is CASSLATSTGELFF. This chain joins TRBV5-6 and TRBJ2-2, with TRBD2 as a possible D gene (6 bases). Between the trimmed V and J ends, which lost 2 bases and 4 bases, there was a span of 9 bases. The CDR3 covers 14 residues. The germline V gene encodes CDR1 SGHDT and CDR2 YYEEEE.

This chain uses TRBV7-6 with TRBJ2-2; 13 bases map to TRBD2. Germline-derived CDR1 and CDR2 are SGHVS and FNYEAQ. There are 18 residues in the CDR3. The trim removed 2 bases at V and 8 bases at J, leaving 11 bases unmatched. The CDR3 protein is CASSLTPPGLAGRGELFF. DNA of the CDR3: TGTGCCAGCAGCTTAACCCCCCCGGGACTAGCGGGAAGAGGGGAGCTGTTTTTT.

The chain links TRBV5-5 to TRBJ1-2, with D possibly matching TRBD1 (6 bases). The CDR3 is 13 residues long. Germline lookup yields CDR1 SGHKS and CDR2 YYEKEE (reference sequence). Trimming cost V 4 bases and J 6 bases, with 13 bases left between them. The CDR3 bases are TGTGCCAGCAGCCGAGCACAGGGACATGGCTACACCTTC. Translating gives CASSRAQGHGYTF. Complete variable domain (other parts from reference TRBV5-5 and TRBJ1-2): DAGVTQSPTHLIKTRGQQVTLRCSPISGHKSVSWYQQVLGQGPQFIFQYYEKEERGRGNFPDRFSARQFPNYSSELNVNALLLGDSALYLCASSRAQGHGYTFGSGTRLTVV.

The rearrangement uses TRBV5-4 and TRBJ2-3; no firm D call. The germline CDR1 and CDR2 sequences are SGHNT and YYREEE (reference sequence). Trimming shortened V by 3 bases and J by 6 bases, and 14 bases separated the two germline ends. The CDR3 is 14 amino acids. This CDR3 reads CASSSRSQRDTQYF. DNA for the CDR3: TGTGCCAGCAGCTCACGATCCCAGAGGGATACGCAGTATTTT.

This clone has a single count. This chain joins TRBV29-1 and TRBJ1-2; weak D call: TRBD1 (5 bases). The CDR3 is 14 residues long. Germline lookup yields CDR1 SQVTM and CDR2 ANQGSEA. Between the trimmed V and J ends, which lost 1 base and 6 bases, there was a span of 15 bases. CDR3 DNA sequence: TGCAGCGTTGAAGGAGGAGGGTGGGGCGATGGCTACACCTTC. Protein product: CSVEGGGWGDGYTF.

CDR3 protein: CASSHNSGNTIYF. CDR3 sequence (DNA): TGTGCCAGTAGCCACAACTCTGGAAACACCATATATTTT. The rearrangement uses TRBV19 and TRBJ1-3, with D uncertain. Germline CDR1 reads LNHDA; CDR2 reads SQIVND (reference sequence). CDR3 length equals 13 residues. The V end was cut by 6 bases, the J end by 0 bases, with 6 bases between.

The rearrangement joins TRBV9 to TRBJ1-3; TRBD1 agrees at 9 bases. The CDR3 totals 16 residues. Germline CDR1 SGDLS, CDR2 YYNGEE. With V trimmed by 0 bases and J by 2 bases, 3 bases remained unmatched. Here the CDR3 reads CASSVAWTGAGNTIYF. CDR3 bases: TGTGCCAGCAGCGTAGCATGGACAGGGGCTGGAAACACCATATATTTT.

V is TRBV7-2 and J is TRBJ1-4; D not resolved. CDR3 length: 14 residues. Germline V CDR1 and CDR2: SGHTA, FQGNSA. Trimming removed 8 bases at V and 7 bases at J, with 17 bases between. Written as DNA, the CDR3 is TGTGCCAGCGGCCTTGGGAGGTACGGTGAAAAACTGTTTTTT. Translated, it gives CASGLGRYGEKLFF.

The rearrangement links TRBV15 to TRBJ1-1; 9 bases match TRBD1. V lost 5 bases to trimming and J lost 4 bases; unmatched junction nucleotides: 8. The germline V gene has CDR1 LNHNV and CDR2 YYDKDF (reference sequence). The CDR3 extends over 15 amino acids. This chain's CDR3 is CATSPRTGAATEAFF. The CDR3 DNA follows: TGTGCCACCAGCCCCCGGACAGGGGCGGCCACTGAAGCTTTCTTT.